This paragraph covers one T cell receptor (beta chain) sequence. Antigen specificity is unknown. Assay used: immunoSEQ multiplex PCR; TCRdb lists only in-frame clones, some missing. The sample includes around 120,000 clones, 87% seen only once; the top ten take around 1.2%. This record comes from a study of T cell responses to AZD1222 COVID-19 vaccine. About the study: Second-dose groups at about 4 or about 12 weeks were pooled. General study findings and limits: AZD1222 recipients seropositive at baseline numbered only six or seven. There were vaccine-associated CD4 TCRs across spike, dominant at 160-218 and 743-854. Females made up more of the donors, who were largely white British, and clonal diversity may have come out too low.

This clonotype was sampled from an adult in good health. The sequencing here drew on peripheral blood, taken on day 0 of AZD1222 vaccination.

This CDR3 reads CASRGTSVPPYEQYF. In nucleotides, the CDR3 is TGTGCCAGTAGGGGGACTAGCGTACCTCCCTACGAGCAGTACTTC. The chain links TRBV19 to TRBJ2-7, with TRBD2 matching over 10 bases. The germline gives CDR1 LNHDA, CDR2 SQIVND (reference sequence). The V segment lost 6 bases and the J segment 2 bases; nucleotides outside the gene matches: 7. This CDR3 has 15 amino acids.